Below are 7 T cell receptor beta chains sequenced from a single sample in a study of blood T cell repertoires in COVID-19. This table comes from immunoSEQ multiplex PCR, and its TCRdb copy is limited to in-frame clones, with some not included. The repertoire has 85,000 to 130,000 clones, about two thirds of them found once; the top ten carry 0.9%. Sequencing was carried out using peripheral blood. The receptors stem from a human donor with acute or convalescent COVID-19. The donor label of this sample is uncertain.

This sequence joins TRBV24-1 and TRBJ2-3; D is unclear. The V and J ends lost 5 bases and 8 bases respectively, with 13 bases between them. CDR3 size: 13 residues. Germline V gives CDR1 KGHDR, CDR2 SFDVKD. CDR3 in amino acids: CATSATAEGTQYF. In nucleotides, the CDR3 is TGTGCCACCAGTGCGACGGCGGAAGGTACGCAGTATTTT.

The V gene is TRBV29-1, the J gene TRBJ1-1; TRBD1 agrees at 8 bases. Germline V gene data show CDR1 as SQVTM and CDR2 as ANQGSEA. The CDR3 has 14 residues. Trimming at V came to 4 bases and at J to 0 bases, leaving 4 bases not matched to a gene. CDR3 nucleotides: TGCAGCGTTGGGACAGGGTCGGTGAACACTGAAGCTTTCTTT. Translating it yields CSVGTGSVNTEAFF.

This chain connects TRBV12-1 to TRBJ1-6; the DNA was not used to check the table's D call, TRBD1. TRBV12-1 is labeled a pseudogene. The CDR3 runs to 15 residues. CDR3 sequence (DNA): TGTGCCAGCCCCCTGGGACAGGGGGTGGATTCACCCCTCCACTTT. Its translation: CASPLGQGVDSPLHF.

CDR3 nucleotides: TGCGCCAGCAGCTTGGAAGGCAGCCCCAGGGATACGCAGTATTTT. Residues: CASSLEGSPRDTQYF. The chain recombines TRBV5-1 with TRBJ2-3, with D hard to call. The CDR3 is 15 amino acids. V was cut by 0 bases and J by 6 bases, with 14 bases left in between. The V gene's germline CDR1 is SGHRS and CDR2 YFSETQ.

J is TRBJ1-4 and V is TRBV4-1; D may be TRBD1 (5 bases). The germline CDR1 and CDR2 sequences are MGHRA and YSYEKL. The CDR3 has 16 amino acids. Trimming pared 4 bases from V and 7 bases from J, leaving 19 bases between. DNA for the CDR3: TGCGCCAGCAGCCCGAAGCGGGGGATCGCGGGTGAAAAACTGTTTTTT. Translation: CASSPKRGIAGEKLFF.

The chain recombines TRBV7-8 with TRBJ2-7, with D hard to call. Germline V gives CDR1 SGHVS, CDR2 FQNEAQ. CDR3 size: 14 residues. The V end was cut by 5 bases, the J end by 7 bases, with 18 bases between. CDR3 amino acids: CASSPRLNSKEQYV. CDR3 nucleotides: TGTGCCAGCAGCCCACGACTGAACTCTAAAGAGCAGTACGTC.

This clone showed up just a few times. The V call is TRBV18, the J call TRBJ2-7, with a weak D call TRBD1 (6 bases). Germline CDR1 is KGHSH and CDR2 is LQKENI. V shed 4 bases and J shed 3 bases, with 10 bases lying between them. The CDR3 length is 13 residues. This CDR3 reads CASSRRQVYEQYF. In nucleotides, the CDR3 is TGTGCCAGCTCACGTCGACAGGTCTACGAGCAGTACTTC.